The entry that follows covers one TCR beta chain sequence. This sample is part of a study of T-cell reconstitution after alpha-beta-depleted transplantation in children. The library targeted TCRbeta and was prepared with unique molecular identifiers. TCRdb fed the PCR reads into MiXCR, producing one record per CDR3 protein. Altogether a few hundred thousand distinct CDR3 sequences are present, 9.7% being singletons, with the ten largest covering approximately 4.7%. V was pared by 4 bases and J by 7 bases, with 7 bases of the junction left unmatched. Germline V lookup: CDR1 SGHRS, CDR2 YFSETQ. The CDR3 loop spans 14 amino acids.

The TCR sequence derives from a human donor who donated a stem cell graft to a child with SCID. Sequences were derived from PBMCs from the stem cell graft donor, sampled from the stem cell graft. The chain links TRBV5-1 to TRBJ2-1; 8 bases are a match to TRBD1. CDR3 sequence (DNA): TGCGCCAGCAGCACGGACAGGGTTCGTAATGAGCAGTTCTTC. Residues: CASSTDRVRNEQFF.